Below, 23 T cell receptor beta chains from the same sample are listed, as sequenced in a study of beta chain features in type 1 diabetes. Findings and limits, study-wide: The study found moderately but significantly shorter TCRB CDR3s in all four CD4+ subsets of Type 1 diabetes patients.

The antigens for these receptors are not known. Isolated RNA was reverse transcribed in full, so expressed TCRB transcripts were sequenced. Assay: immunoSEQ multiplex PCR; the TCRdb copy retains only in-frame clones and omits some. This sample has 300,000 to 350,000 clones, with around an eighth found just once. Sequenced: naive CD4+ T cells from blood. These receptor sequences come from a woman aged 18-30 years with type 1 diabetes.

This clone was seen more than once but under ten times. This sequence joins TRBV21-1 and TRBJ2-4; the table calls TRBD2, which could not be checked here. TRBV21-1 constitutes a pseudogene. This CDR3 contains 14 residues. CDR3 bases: TGTGCCAGCAGCACCGAAGCGGGAGGGAACATTCAGTACTTC. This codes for CASSTEAGGNIQYF.

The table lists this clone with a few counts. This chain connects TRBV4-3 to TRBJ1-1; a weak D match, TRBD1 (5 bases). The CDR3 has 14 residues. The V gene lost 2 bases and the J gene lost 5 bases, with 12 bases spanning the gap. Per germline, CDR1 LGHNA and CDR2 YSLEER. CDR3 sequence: CASSQRTSRTEAFF. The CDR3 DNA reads TGCGCCAGCAGCCAAAGGACAAGTAGGACTGAAGCTTTCTTT.

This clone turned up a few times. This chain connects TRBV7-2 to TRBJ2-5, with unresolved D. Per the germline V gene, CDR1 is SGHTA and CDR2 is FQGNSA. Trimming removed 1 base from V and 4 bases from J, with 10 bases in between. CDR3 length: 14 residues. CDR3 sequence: CASSLVGGSETQYF. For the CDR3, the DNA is TGTGCCAGCAGCTTAGTCGGCGGTTCAGAGACCCAGTACTTC.

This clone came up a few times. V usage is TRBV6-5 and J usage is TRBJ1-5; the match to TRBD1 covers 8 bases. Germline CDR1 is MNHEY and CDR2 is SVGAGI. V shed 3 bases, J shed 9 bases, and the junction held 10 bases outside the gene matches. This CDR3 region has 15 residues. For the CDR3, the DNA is TGTGCCAGCAGTTATTCCGGGACAGGTTCGTCGCCCCAGCATTTT. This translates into CASSYSGTGSSPQHF.

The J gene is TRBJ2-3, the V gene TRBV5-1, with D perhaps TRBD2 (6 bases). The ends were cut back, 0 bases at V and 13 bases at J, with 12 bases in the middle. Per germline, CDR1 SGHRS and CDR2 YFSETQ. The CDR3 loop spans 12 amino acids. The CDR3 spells CASSLAGGEEYF. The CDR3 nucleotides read TGCGCCAGCAGCTTGGCAGGAGGGGAGGAGTATTTT.

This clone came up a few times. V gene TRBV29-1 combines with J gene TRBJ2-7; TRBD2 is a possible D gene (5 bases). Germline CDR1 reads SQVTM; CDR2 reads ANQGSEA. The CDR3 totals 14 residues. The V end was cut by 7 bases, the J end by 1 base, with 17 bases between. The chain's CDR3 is CSGGTGRRSYEQYV. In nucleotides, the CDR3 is TGCAGCGGTGGTACGGGGAGAAGGTCCTACGAGCAGTACGTC.

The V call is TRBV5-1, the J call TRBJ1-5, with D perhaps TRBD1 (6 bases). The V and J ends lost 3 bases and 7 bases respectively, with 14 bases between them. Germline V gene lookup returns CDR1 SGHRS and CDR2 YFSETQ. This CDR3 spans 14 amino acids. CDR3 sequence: CASSSGEGGQPQHF. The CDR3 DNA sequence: TGCGCCAGCAGCTCCGGAGAGGGGGGGCAGCCCCAGCATTTT.

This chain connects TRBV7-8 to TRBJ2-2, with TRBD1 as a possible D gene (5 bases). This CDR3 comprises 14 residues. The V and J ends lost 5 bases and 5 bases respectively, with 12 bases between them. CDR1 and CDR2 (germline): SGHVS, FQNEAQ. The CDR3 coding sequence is TGTGCCAGCAGCCCTTGGACAAGAACCGGGGAGCTGTTTTTT. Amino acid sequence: CASSPWTRTGELFF. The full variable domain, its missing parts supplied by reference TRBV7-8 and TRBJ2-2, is GAGVSQSPRYKVAKRGQDVALRCDPISGHVSLFWYQQALGQGPEFLTYFQNEAQLDKSGLPSDRFFAERPEGSVSTLKIQRTQQEDSAVYLCASSPWTRTGELFFGEGSRLTVL.

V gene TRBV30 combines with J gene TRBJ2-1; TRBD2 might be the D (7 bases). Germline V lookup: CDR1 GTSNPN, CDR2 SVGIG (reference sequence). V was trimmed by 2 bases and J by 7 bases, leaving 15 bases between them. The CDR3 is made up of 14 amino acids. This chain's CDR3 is CAWSKGGGRNEQFF. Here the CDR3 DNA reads TGTGCCTGGAGTAAGGGAGGGGGTAGAAATGAGCAGTTCTTC.

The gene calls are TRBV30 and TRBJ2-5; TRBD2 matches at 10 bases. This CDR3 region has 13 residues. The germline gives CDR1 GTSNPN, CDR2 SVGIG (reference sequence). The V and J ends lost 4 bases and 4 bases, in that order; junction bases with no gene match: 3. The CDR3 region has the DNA TGTGCCTGGACTAGCGGGAGCATAGAGACCCAGTACTTC. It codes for CAWTSGSIETQYF.

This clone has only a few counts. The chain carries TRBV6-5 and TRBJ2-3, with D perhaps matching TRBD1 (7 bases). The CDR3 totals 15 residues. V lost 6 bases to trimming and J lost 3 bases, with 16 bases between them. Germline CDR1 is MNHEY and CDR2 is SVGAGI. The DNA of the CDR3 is TGTGCCAGCAGCCACGGGGGACAGAGAACAGATACGCAGTATTTT. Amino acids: CASSHGGQRTDTQYF.

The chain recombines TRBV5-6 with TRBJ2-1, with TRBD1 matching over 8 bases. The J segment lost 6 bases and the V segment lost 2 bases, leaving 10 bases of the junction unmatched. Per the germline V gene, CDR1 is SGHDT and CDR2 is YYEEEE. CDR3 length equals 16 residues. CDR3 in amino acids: CASSFSQGALGNEQFF. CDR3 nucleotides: TGTGCCAGCAGCTTTAGTCAGGGGGCCTTGGGCAATGAGCAGTTCTTC.

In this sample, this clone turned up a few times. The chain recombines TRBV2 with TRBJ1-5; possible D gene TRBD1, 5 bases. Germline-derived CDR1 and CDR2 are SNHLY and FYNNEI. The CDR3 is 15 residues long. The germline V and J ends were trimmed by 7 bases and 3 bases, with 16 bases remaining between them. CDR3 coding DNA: TGTGCCAGCAACGGAGTGGGGCGGAACAATCAGCCCCAGCATTTT. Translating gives CASNGVGRNNQPQHF. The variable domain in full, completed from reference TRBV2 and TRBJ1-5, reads EPEVTQTPSHQVTQMGQEVILRCVPISNHLYFYWYRQILGQKVEFLVSFYNNEISEKSEIFDDQFSVERPDGSNFTLKIRSTKLEDSAMYFCASNGVGRNNQPQHFGDGTRLSIL.

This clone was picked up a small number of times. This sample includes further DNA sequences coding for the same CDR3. Here the CDR3 DNA reads TGTGCCAGCAGTTTACGGGAGAACACTGAAGCTTTCTTT. Protein product: CASSLRENTEAFF. V gene TRBV28 combines with J gene TRBJ1-1; D is unresolved. V was cut by 2 bases and J by 1 base, with 5 bases left in between. CDR1 and CDR2 (germline): MDHEN, SYDVKM. CDR3 length equals 13 residues.

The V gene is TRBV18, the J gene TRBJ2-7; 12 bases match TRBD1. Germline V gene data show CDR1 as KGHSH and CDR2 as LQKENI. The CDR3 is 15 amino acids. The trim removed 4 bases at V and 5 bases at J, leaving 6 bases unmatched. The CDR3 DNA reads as TGTGCCAGCTCACTTACCGGGACAGGGGGCAACGAGCAGTACGTC. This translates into CASSLTGTGGNEQYV.

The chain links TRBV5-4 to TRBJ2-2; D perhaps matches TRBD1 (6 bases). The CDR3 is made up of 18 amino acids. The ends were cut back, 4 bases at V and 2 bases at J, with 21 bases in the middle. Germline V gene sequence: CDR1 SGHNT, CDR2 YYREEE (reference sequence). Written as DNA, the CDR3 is TGTGCCAGCAGCCATTCCTACAGGGCCCCCTCTAACACCGGGGAGCTGTTTTTT. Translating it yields CASSHSYRAPSNTGELFF.

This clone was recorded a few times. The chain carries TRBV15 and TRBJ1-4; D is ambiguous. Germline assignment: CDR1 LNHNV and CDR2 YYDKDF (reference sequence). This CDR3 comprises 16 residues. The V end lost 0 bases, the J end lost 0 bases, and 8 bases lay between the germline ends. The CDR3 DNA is TGTGCCACCAGCAGAGATTCGGGGTCAACTAATGAAAAACTGTTTTTT. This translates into CATSRDSGSTNEKLFF.

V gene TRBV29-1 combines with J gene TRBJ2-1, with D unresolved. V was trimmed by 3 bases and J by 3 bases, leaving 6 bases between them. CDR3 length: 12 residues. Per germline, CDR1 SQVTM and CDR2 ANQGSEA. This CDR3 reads CSVEPGYNEQFF. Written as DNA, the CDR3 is TGCAGCGTTGAGCCCGGCTACAATGAGCAGTTCTTC.

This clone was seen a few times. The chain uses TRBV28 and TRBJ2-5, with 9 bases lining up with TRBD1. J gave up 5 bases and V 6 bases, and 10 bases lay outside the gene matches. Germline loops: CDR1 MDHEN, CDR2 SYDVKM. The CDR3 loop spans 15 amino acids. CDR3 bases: TGTGCCAGCAGGGGGCCGGGACAGGGTTTGGAGACCCAGTACTTC. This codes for CASRGPGQGLETQYF.

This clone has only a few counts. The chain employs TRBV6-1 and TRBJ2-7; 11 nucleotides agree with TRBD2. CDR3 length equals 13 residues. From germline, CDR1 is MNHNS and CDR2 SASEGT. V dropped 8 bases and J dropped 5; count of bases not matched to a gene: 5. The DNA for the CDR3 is TGTGCCAGCCGTACTAGCGGGAGCCACGAGCAGTACTTC. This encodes CASRTSGSHEQYF.

The CDR3 DNA is TGTGCCAGCAGGGGGCAGGGTTTGGATACGCAGTATTTT. This sequence encodes CASRGQGLDTQYF. V gene TRBV6-6 combines with J gene TRBJ2-3, with a weak D call TRBD1 (5 bases). There are 13 residues in the CDR3. The V end lost 6 bases, the J end lost 6 bases, and 13 bases lay between the germline ends. Germline CDR1 is MNHNY and CDR2 is SVGAGI (reference sequence).

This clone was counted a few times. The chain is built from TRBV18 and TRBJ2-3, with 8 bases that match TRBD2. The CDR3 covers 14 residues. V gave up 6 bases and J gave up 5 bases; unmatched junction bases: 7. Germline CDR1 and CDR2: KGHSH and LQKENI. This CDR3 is CASSPGLGVDTQYF. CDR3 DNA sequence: TGTGCCAGCTCGCCGGGACTAGGAGTAGATACGCAGTATTTT.

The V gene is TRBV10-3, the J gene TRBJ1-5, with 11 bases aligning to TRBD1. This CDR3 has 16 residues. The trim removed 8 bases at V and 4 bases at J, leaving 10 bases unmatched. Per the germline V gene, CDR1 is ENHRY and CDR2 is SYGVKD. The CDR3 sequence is CAIRESGTGGNQPQHF. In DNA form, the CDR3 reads TGTGCCATCCGAGAGTCTGGGACAGGGGGAAATCAGCCCCAGCATTTT.